This T cell receptor beta chain originates from a study of blood T cells in healthy people across ages. Sample-barcoded 5' priming and a J-beta primer mix drove a second PCR of about 7 to 12 cycles. Every sample produced at least 3 million CDR3-containing paired-end reads. TCRdb reprocessed the 5' RACE reads with MiXCR, giving one entry per CDR3 protein. The table includes hundreds of thousands of distinct CDR3 sequences, 20% to 25% detected once. This clonotype was detected only once. The germline V and J ends were trimmed by 4 bases and 4 bases, with 7 bases remaining between them. CDR1 and CDR2 (germline): SNHLY, FYNNEI. This CDR3 comprises 12 residues.

The sequencing input was blood. V is TRBV2 and J is TRBJ2-5; D ambiguous. The sequence was obtained from a man between 65 and 85 years old in good health. The CDR3 reads CASSVWRETQYF. DNA of the CDR3: TGTGCCAGCAGTGTTTGGAGAGAGACCCAGTACTTC.